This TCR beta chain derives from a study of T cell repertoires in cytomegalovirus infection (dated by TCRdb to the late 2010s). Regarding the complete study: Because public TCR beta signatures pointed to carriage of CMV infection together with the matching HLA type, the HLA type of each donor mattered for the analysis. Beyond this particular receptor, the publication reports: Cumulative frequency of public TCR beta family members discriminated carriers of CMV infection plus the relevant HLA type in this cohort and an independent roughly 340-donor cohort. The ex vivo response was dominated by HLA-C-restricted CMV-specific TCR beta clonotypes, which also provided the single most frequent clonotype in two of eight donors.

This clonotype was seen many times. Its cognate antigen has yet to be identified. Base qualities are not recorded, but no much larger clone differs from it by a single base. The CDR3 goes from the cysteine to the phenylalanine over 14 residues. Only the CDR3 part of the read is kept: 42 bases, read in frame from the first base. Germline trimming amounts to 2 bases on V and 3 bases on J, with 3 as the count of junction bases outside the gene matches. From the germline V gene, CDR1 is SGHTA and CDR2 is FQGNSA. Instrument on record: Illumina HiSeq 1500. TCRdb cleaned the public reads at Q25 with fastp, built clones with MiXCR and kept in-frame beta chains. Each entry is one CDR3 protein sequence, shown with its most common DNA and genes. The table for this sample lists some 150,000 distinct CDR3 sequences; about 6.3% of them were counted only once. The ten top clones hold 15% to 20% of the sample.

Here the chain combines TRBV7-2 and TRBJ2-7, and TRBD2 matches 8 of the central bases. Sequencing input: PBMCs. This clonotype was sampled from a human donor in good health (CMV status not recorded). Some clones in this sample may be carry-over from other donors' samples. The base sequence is TGTGCCAGCAGCTTACAGGCGGGGGGCTACGAGCAGTACTTC. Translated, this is CASSLQAGGYEQYF.